This TCR beta chain was sequenced in a study of cytomegalovirus exposure and HLA in healthy donors. CDR1 is SGHKS, CDR2 YYEKEE, per germline (reference sequence). The CDR3 is 15 residues long. J lost 1 base, V lost 6 bases, and 4 bases had no gene match. Researchers ran the PCR with 60 Vbeta and 13 Jbeta primers. Method: immunoSEQ multiplex PCR; TCRdb's copy keeps in-frame clones and lacks some. The sample holds 170,000 or so clones, around four fifths seen once. The V call is TRBV5-5, the J call TRBJ2-2; 9 bases are shared with TRBD1. The sequence derives from a woman in her 50s in good health and CMV-seropositive. The sequenced sample consisted of PBMCs. The CDR3 reads CASNEGQGNTGELFF. The CDR3 DNA follows: TGTGCCAGCAACGAGGGACAGGGGAACACCGGGGAGCTGTTTTTT.